This T cell receptor beta chain came from a study of prognosis after radiotherapy for stage I lung cancer. Study-level background: There were no patients who received concurrent therapy with stereotactic body radiotherapy. Among the patients, several developed distant metastases after radiotherapy at a median of approximately 7 months, and approximately 15 showed no significant progression.

This CDR3 is 15 amino acids long. Trimming cost V 1 base and J 5 bases, with 12 bases left between them. Germline lookup yields CDR1 SGHTA and CDR2 FQGNSA. It was by two-round multiplex PCR that TCR beta CDR3 was amplified from genomic DNA. It was primers specific to each TRBV and TRBJ gene that first-round PCR used. PCR's second round employed universal primers. TCRdb processed the multiplex PCR reads anew with MiXCR; each CDR3 protein has one entry. Altogether around 56,000 distinct CDR3 sequences are present, about a quarter being singletons, with the ten largest covering about 7.5%. In this sample, this clonotype turned up many times.

The J gene is TRBJ1-5, the V gene TRBV7-2, with D perhaps TRBD1 (6 bases). The material sequenced was PBMCs, taken before or after stereotactic body radiation therapy (not recorded which). This sequence was found in a donor aged 50 or older with non-small cell lung cancer. This CDR3 is CASSLVRGADQPQHF. DNA of the CDR3: TGTGCCAGCAGCTTAGTACGGGGGGCCGATCAGCCCCAGCATTTT.